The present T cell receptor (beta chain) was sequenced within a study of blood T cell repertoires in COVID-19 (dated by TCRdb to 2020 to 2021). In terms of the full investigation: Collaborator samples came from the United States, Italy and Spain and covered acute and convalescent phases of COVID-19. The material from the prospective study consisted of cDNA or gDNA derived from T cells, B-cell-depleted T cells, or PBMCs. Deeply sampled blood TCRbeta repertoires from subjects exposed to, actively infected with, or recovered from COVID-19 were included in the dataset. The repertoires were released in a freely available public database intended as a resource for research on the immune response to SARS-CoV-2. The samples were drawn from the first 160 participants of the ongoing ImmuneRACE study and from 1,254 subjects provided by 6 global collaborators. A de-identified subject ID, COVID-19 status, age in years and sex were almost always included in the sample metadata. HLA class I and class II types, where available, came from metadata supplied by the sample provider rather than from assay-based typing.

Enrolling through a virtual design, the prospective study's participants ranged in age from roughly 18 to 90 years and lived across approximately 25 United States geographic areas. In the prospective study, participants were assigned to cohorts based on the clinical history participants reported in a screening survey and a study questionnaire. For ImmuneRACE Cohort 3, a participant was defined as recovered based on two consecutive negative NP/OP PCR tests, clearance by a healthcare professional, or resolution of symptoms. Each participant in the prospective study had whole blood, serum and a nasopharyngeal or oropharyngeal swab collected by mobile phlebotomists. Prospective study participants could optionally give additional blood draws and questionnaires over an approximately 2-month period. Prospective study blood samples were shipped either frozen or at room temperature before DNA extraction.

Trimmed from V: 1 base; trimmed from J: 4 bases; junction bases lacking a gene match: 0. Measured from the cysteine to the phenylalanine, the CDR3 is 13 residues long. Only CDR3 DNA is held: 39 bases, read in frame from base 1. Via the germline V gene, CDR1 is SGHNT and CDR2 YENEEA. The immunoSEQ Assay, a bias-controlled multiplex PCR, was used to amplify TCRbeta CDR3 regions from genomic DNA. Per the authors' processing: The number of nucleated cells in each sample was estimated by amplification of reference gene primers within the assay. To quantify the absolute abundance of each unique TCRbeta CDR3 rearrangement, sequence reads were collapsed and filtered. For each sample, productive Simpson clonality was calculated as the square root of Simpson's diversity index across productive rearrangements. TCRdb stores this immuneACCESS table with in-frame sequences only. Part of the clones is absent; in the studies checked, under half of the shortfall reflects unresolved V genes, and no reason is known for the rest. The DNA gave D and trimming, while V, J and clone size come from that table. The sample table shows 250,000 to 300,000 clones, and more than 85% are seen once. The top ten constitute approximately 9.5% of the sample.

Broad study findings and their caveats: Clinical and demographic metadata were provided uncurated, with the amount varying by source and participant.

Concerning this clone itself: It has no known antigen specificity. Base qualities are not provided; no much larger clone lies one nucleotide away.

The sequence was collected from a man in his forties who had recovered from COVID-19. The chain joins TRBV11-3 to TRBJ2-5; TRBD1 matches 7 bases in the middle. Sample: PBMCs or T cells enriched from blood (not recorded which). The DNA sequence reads TGTGCCAGCAGCTTAGGGACAGGAGAGACCCAGTACTTC. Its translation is CASSLGTGETQYF.